These T cell receptor beta chains were read from a single sample in a study of T cells in Graves' hyperthyroidism and ophthalmopathy. TCRdb re-called the multiplex PCR reads through MiXCR, storing one row per CDR3 protein. The sample includes under 300,000 distinct CDR3 sequences, around 15% seen only once; the top ten take 30% to 35%. The sequencing input was blood. The receptors were gathered from a woman in her fifties or sixties with Graves' hyperthyroidism that later progressed to Graves' ophthalmopathy. Both conserved end residues are part of each CDR3. A D gene is named only where the DNA matches it firmly. For some rows the clone size is stated as once, few or many, or as a class when expanded; others skip it.

CDR3nt | CDR3aa | d_gene | j_gene | v_gene | len | abundance
TGTGCCAGCACGGGAGGACCCGGCACTGAAGCTTTCTTT | CASTGGPGTEAFF | . | TRBJ1-1 | TRBV2 | 13 | few
TGTGCCAGCCGAATGCCGGGACAGGGGGAAAACTATGGCTACACCTTC | CASRMPGQGENYGYTF | TRBD1 | TRBJ1-2 | TRBV6-1 | 16 | many
TGCGCCAGCAGCGTCCGGGACGAAGAGACCCAGTACTTC | CASSVRDEETQYF | . | TRBJ2-5 | TRBV5-1 | 13 | .
TGTGCCACCGGGACAAGGGCCTTTACCGGGGAGCTGTTTTTT | CATGTRAFTGELFF | . | TRBJ2-2 | TRBV24-1 | 14 | many
TGTGCCAGCAGCACAGGGAGCATCCTATATGGCTACACCTTC | CASSTGSILYGYTF | . | TRBJ1-2 | TRBV7-9 | 14 | many
TGTGCCAGTAGTCGTACTGCTCCCCTGAACACTGAAGCTTTCTTT | CASSRTAPLNTEAFF | . | TRBJ1-1 | TRBV19 | 15 | few
TGCGCCAGCAGCGTCCAGGGGGCGAACACTGAAGCTTTCTTT | CASSVQGANTEAFF | TRBD1 | TRBJ1-1 | TRBV5-1 | 14 | many
TGTGCCAGCAGTGGAGGACAGGGGTGGAGTGAAAAACTGTTTTTT | CASSGGQGWSEKLFF | TRBD1 | TRBJ1-4 | TRBV6-1 | 15 | many
TGTGCCAGCAGTTTTCTAGCGGGTGCATCCTACGAGCAGTACTTC | CASSFLAGASYEQYF | TRBD2 | TRBJ2-7 | TRBV28 | 15 | many
TGTGCCAGCAGTTCCAGGGTTAATGAGCAGTTCTTC | CASSSRVNEQFF | . | TRBJ2-1 | TRBV6-1 | 12 | .
TGTGCCAGCAGTCCTAAGGGACTTAAGTACGAGCAGTACTTC | CASSPKGLKYEQYF | . | TRBJ2-7 | TRBV11-1 | 14 | .
TGTGCCACCCGGGACGCCAAGGCCCCCTACAATGAGCAGTTCTTC | CATRDAKAPYNEQFF | . | TRBJ2-1 | TRBV6-2/TRBV6-3 | 15 | many
TGTGCCAGCACCAGGGATAGCGGCACAGATACGCAGTATTTT | CASTRDSGTDTQYF | . | TRBJ2-3 | TRBV9 | 14 | few
TGTGCCAGCAGCTATTTGACCGCGGACACTGAAGCTTTCTTT | CASSYLTADTEAFF | . | TRBJ1-1 | TRBV3-1 | 14 | .
TGTGCCAGCAGCTTAGCTGCCAGACTAGCGGGAGGCCCTAGCACAGATACGCAGTATTTT | CASSLAARLAGGPSTDTQYF | TRBD2 | TRBJ2-3 | TRBV7-6 | 20 | many
TGTGCCAGCAGCCCTCACGACCCCTCCTCCTACGAGCAGTACTTC | CASSPHDPSSYEQYF | . | TRBJ2-7 | TRBV11-2 | 15 | many
TGTGCCAGCTCATCCCGGGGCTCAGGATCGCGTGAGCAGTTCTTC | CASSSRGSGSREQFF | . | TRBJ2-1 | TRBV18 | 15 | many
TGTGCCAGCGCCGCTCGGCGGGGCCGCATGAGCGGGGCCAACGTCCTGACTTTC | CASAARRGRMSGANVLTF | . | TRBJ2-6 | TRBV14 | 18 | .
TGTGCCAGCTCACCACCTGGGCTGGGTGGGGAGACCCAGTACTTC | CASSPPGLGGETQYF | . | TRBJ2-5 | TRBV18 | 15 | many
TGTGCCAGCTCACCCCCTAGCCTAGTCCAAGAGACCCAGTACTTC | CASSPPSLVQETQYF | . | TRBJ2-5 | TRBV18 | 15 | many
TGTGCCAGCAGCTTAGAACCGGACTCTGGAAACACCATATATTTT | CASSLEPDSGNTIYF | . | TRBJ1-3 | TRBV7-6 | 15 | .
TGTGCCAGCAGCTTAGGATACAGCCCCTACGAGCAGTACTTC | CASSLGYSPYEQYF | . | TRBJ2-7 | TRBV11-2 | 14 | many
TGCAGTGCTATAGACCAACGGGGGCGCACAGATACGCAGTATTTT | CSAIDQRGRTDTQYF | . | TRBJ2-3 | TRBV20-1 | 15 | many
TGCAGTGCTAGAGATCGAAGACGAGGATACGATCAGCCCCAGCATTTT | CSARDRRRGYDQPQHF | . | TRBJ1-5 | TRBV20-1 | 16 | .
TGTGCCAGCAGCTGGGCGGGACTAGCCTCCCCCGGGGCCAATGAGCAGTTCTTC | CASSWAGLASPGANEQFF | TRBD2 | TRBJ2-1 | TRBV7-8 | 18 | .
TGTGCCTGGACTCTAGCGGGAGGGGATACGCAGTATTTT | CAWTLAGGDTQYF | TRBD2 | TRBJ2-3 | TRBV30 | 13 | many
TGTGCCAGCAGCAGAAAGCGGGGCACGGACACAGATACGCAGTATTTT | CASSRKRGTDTDTQYF | TRBD2 | TRBJ2-3 | TRBV7-9 | 16 | many
TGTGCCACCAGTGACCCGATCACCGGGACGGCGGGGAACAATGAGCAGTTCTTC | CATSDPITGTAGNNEQFF | . | TRBJ2-1 | TRBV24-1 | 18 | many
TGTGCCAGCAGCCACCTTCAGGGGGTTAGAACCCAGTACTTC | CASSHLQGVRTQYF | TRBD1 | TRBJ2-5 | TRBV3-1 | 14 | many
TGTGCCAGCCGCCCGAGCACTCCGAACACCGGGGAGCTGTTTTTT | CASRPSTPNTGELFF | . | TRBJ2-2 | TRBV7-9 | 15 | few
TGTGCCAGCAGTGCCGCAGCCTCTGGGGCCAACGTCCTGACTTTC | CASSAAASGANVLTF | . | TRBJ2-6 | TRBV6-1 | 15 | few
TGCGCCAGCAGCCTTAGCGGGCCAAAGGGCGGGGAGCTGTTTTTT | CASSLSGPKGGELFF | TRBD2 | TRBJ2-2 | TRBV5-1 | 15 | many
TGTGCCAGCAGTTTATTTGTCTCCCGGGGTTGGCGGGAGAACCCAGATACGCAGTATTTT | CASSLFVSRGWRENPDTQYF | TRBD2 | TRBJ2-3 | TRBV27 | 20 | many
TGTGCCATCAGTCCGGGGATGTTTAACACCGGGGAGCTGTTTTTT | CAISPGMFNTGELFF | . | TRBJ2-2 | TRBV10-3 | 15 | few
TGTGCCTGGAGGCTCAGGGACATTCTCCCCGGCACAGATACGCAGTATTTT | CAWRLRDILPGTDTQYF | . | TRBJ2-3 | TRBV30 | 17 | .
TGTGCCAGCAGGTCTGATCCGGGACAGGGCTCCGGGGAGCTGTTTTTT | CASRSDPGQGSGELFF | TRBD1 | TRBJ2-2 | TRBV2 | 16 | many
TGCGCCACCCGAAGGACTAGCGAGGCCACAGATACGCAGTATTTT | CATRRTSEATDTQYF | TRBD2 | TRBJ2-3 | TRBV5-1 | 15 | .
TGTGCCAGCAGTGTGGTAGAATTCGACGAGCAGTACTTC | CASSVVEFDEQYF | . | TRBJ2-7 | TRBV2 | 13 | many
TGTGCCACCAGTGATTCGGGACAGGGGTCAGATACGCAGTATTTT | CATSDSGQGSDTQYF | TRBD1 | TRBJ2-3 | TRBV24-1 | 15 | many
TGTGCCAGCAGCTTAAGGGGCAGGAGCACAGATACGCAGTATTTT | CASSLRGRSTDTQYF | . | TRBJ2-3 | TRBV7-3 | 15 | many
TGTGCCAGCAGTTTAACCGACCGGATTGAGCAGTTCTTC | CASSLTDRIEQFF | . | TRBJ2-1 | TRBV28 | 13 | many
TGTGCCAGCAGTGAAGTGGGTTTGGGGCAGCTCCCACCCCTCCACTTT | CASSEVGLGQLPPLHF | . | TRBJ1-6 | TRBV6-1 | 16 | few
TGTGCCAGCAGCGTAGGGACTGGGAGCTCTGGAAACACCATATATTTT | CASSVGTGSSGNTIYF | . | TRBJ1-3 | TRBV9 | 16 | .
TGTGCCAGCAGACCGGACAGGGGACCCTATGGCTACACCTTC | CASRPDRGPYGYTF | TRBD1 | TRBJ1-2 | TRBV2 | 14 | .
TGTGCCAGCAGCTCTCGGACTAGCCGTGAGACCCAGTACTTC | CASSSRTSRETQYF | TRBD2 | TRBJ2-5 | TRBV7-2 | 14 | .